This T cell receptor (beta chain) was profiled in a study of blood T cell repertoires in COVID-19. CDR1 and CDR2 (germline): SGHTA, FQGTGA. The CDR3 has 13 amino acids. The ends were cut back, 3 bases at V and 5 bases at J, with 10 bases in the middle. Some clones are missing from TCRdb's copy, which holds only in-frame ones; the method was immunoSEQ multiplex PCR. The sample has about 220,000 clones, around 89% seen once. Symptom resolution, clearance, or two negative PCRs marked donors in Cohort 3 as recovered. This chain connects TRBV7-3 to TRBJ2-5, with D uncertain. The receptor's source is a woman in her 30s who had recovered from COVID-19. Sequenced material: PBMCs or T cells enriched from blood (not recorded which). CDR3 DNA: TGTGCCAGCAGCTTGGAGCTTCAGGAGACCCAGTACTTC. Protein: CASSLELQETQYF.